The rows below give T cell receptor beta chains drawn from one sample of a study of CD8+CD57+ T cells in acquired aplastic anemia. TCRdb ran MiXCR on the reads and lists one entry per CDR3 protein. This repertoire shows around 130,000 distinct CDR3 sequences, under 65% found once; its top ten account for around 27%. Sequencing input: sorted CD4+, CD8+, or CD8+CD57+ T cells (not recorded which) from PBMCs. The receptors here all came from a human donor with aplastic anemia. Each CDR3 is given with its conserved first and last residue. A D gene is named only where the DNA matches it firmly. Size values are once, few and many counts, or a class for expanded clones, and some rows have none.

D gene,J gene,V gene,clone size,CDR3 DNA,CDR3 protein
TRBD1,TRBJ2-3,TRBV15,-,TGTGCCACCAGCAGAGCCGGGACAGCCAGCACAGATACGCAGTATTTT,CATSRAGTASTDTQYF
-,TRBJ1-1,TRBV13,-,TGTGCCAGCAGCTTAAAGAGACTGGGGGACACTGAAGCTTTCTTT,CASSLKRLGDTEAFF
TRBD1,TRBJ2-1,TRBV20-1,-,TGCAGCCCTTTGGGACAGCTAAATGAGCAGTTCTTC,CSPLGQLNEQFF
-,TRBJ1-1,TRBV29-1,-,TGCAGCGTCTCGACAGGCCTTAACACTGAAGCTTTCTTT,CSVSTGLNTEAFF
-,TRBJ2-6,TRBV2,-,TGTGCCATAGAGGACAGAGGACTGACTTTC,CAIEDRGLTF
TRBD2,TRBJ2-3,TRBV20-1,-,TGCAGTGCTAATAGCGGGAGAGATACGCAGTATTTT,CSANSGRDTQYF
-,TRBJ1-4,TRBV7-9,-,TGTGCCAGCAGCTTAGCCGAAAGCGAAAAACTGTTTTTT,CASSLAESEKLFF
TRBD2,TRBJ2-1,TRBV29-1,-,TGCAGCGCCGGACTAGCCAATGAGCAGTTCTTC,CSAGLANEQFF
-,TRBJ1-1,TRBV10-3,-,TGTGCCATCAGTGAGCCTGGGGATGGCACTGAAGCTTTCTTT,CAISEPGDGTEAFF
TRBD1,TRBJ2-4,TRBV5-1,-,TGCGCCAGCAGCTTGGCCTCAGGGGGTGCTGGGAAAAACATTCAGTACTTC,CASSLASGGAGKNIQYF
-,TRBJ2-1,TRBV10-3,-,TGTGCCATCAGGGGGCAGGGGAATTACAATGAGCAGTTCTTC,CAIRGQGNYNEQFF
-,TRBJ2-5,TRBV30,few,TGTGCCTGGAGTGTATCTGCGGTACAAGAGACCCAGTACTTC,CAWSVSAVQETQYF
-,TRBJ1-2,TRBV7-9,-,TGTGCCAGCAGCTACTCTCTGGATTCCTATGGCTACACCTTC,CASSYSLDSYGYTF
-,TRBJ2-3,TRBV7-9,-,TGTGCCAGCAGCCCCGTCCCAGATACGCAGTATTTT,CASSPVPDTQYF
-,TRBJ1-5,TRBV24-1,few,TGTGCCACCAGTGATTTAAGGACAACACAGCCCCAGCATTTT,CATSDLRTTQPQHF
-,TRBJ2-2,TRBV24-1,many,TGTGCCACCAGTGATCCTACTATGGGCGACACCGGGGAGCTGTTTTTT,CATSDPTMGDTGELFF
-,TRBJ2-7,TRBV4-1,-,TGCGCCAGCACCGCAAGAGAGGGCGCCTACGAGCAGTACTTC,CASTAREGAYEQYF
TRBD2,TRBJ2-5,TRBV19,many,TGTGCCAGTTCTAGCGGGGCCAACCAAGAGACCCAGTACTTC,CASSSGANQETQYF
TRBD1,TRBJ2-7,TRBV10-3,-,TGTGCCATCAGCAGTATTCCGGGACAGCTCTCCTACGAGCAGTACTTC,CAISSIPGQLSYEQYF
-,TRBJ2-3,TRBV5-1,-,TGCGCCAGCAGCTTGGCCGCAACAGATACGCAGTATTTT,CASSLAATDTQYF
-,TRBJ2-1,TRBV24-1,many,TGTGCCACCAGCCCCCCCCTGGGCTCCTACAATGAGCAGTTCTTC,CATSPPLGSYNEQFF
TRBD2,TRBJ2-3,TRBV20-1,many,TGCAGTGCTAGGGCACTAGCGGGGGTAGCCACAGATACGCAGTATTTT,CSARALAGVATDTQYF
TRBD1,TRBJ1-1,TRBV10-3,few,TGTGCCATCAGTTCGACAGGGTCGAACACTGAAGCTTTCTTT,CAISSTGSNTEAFF
-,TRBJ1-1,TRBV27,-,TGTGCCAGCAGTTTGGTACGGAACGCTGAAGCTTTCTTT,CASSLVRNAEAFF
-,TRBJ1-5,TRBV20-1,-,TGCAGTGCTAGAGAGGAGTGGCAGGCCCTCGGCAATCAGCCCCAGCATTTT,CSAREEWQALGNQPQHF
-,TRBJ1-6,TRBV12-3/TRBV12-4,-,TGTGCCAGCCAAACAGGGCCAAATTCACCCCTCCACTTT,CASQTGPNSPLHF
-,TRBJ2-5,TRBV25-1,-,TGTGCCAGCAGTGCATCAGGGGAGACCCAGTACTTC,CASSASGETQYF
TRBD1,TRBJ2-7,TRBV9,many,TGTGCCAGCAGCGGAGGAGGGACAGGGACCCGCTCCTACGAGCAGTACTTC,CASSGGGTGTRSYEQYF
TRBD1,TRBJ1-6,TRBV9,many,TGTGCCAGCAGCGAGACCGGGACAGGGTCACCCCTCCACTTT,CASSETGTGSPLHF
TRBD2,TRBJ2-3,TRBV20-1,many,TGCAGCCGGGAGGCCCCTAACACAGATACGCAGTATTTT,CSREAPNTDTQYF
TRBD1,TRBJ1-2,TRBV13,many,TGTGCCAGCAGCCAGGCCGGACAGGGAATTTATGGCTACACCTTC,CASSQAGQGIYGYTF
-,TRBJ1-1,TRBV7-6,once,TGTGCCAGCAGCCCCACCCCCCTTCGGGGACCAACCACTGAAGCTTTCTTT,CASSPTPLRGPTTEAFF
-,TRBJ2-5,TRBV6-5,few,TGTGCCAGCAGTTATAGGGGGGAGAGAGAGACCCAGTACTTC,CASSYRGERETQYF
-,TRBJ2-3,TRBV19,many,TGTGCCAGTAGTATTGATGGTCGGGGGGCCAGGACAGATACGCAGTATTTT,CASSIDGRGARTDTQYF
TRBD1,TRBJ2-2,TRBV10-3,-,TGTGCCACTACGGACAGGGCCACTACCACCGGGGAGCTGTTTTTT,CATTDRATTTGELFF
-,TRBJ2-1,TRBV11-2,many,TGTGCCAGCAGCCGTGGGACTCGGCTGGCCACTCTAACCAATGAGCAGTTCTTC,CASSRGTRLATLTNEQFF
-,TRBJ1-5,TRBV10-3,-,TGTGCCATCAGTGACGACTATCAGCCCCAGCATTTT,CAISDDYQPQHF
-,TRBJ2-5,TRBV20-1,-,TGCAGTGCAATCCCGGCTTACAGGTCGACCCAGTACTTC,CSAIPAYRSTQYF
TRBD1,TRBJ1-1,TRBV19,-,TGTGCCAGTAGTAGGGCGACAGGGGTGTTCACTGAAGCTTTCTTT,CASSRATGVFTEAFF
TRBD1,TRBJ2-3,TRBV7-8,-,TGTGCCAGCACAGGGGGCGGTGATACGCAGTATTTT,CASTGGGDTQYF
-,TRBJ2-1,TRBV7-2,-,TGTGCCAGCAACACCGGGACCTACAATGAGCAGTTCTTC,CASNTGTYNEQFF
-,TRBJ1-2,TRBV14,-,TGTGCCAGCAGCCAAGATTTCGACGGAACCATCTATGGCTACACCTTC,CASSQDFDGTIYGYTF
TRBD1,TRBJ2-3,TRBV7-2,few,TGTGCCAGCAGCGTGGGACAGTCTACGCAGTATTTT,CASSVGQSTQYF
TRBD2,TRBJ2-3,TRBV11-2,-,TGTGCCAGCAGCCCGGGGACTAGCATTTCTTCTAGCACAGATACGCAGTATTTT,CASSPGTSISSSTDTQYF
-,TRBJ1-1,TRBV2,-,TGTGCCAGCAGTTTCCCGGGGGTCCAAGCTTTCTTT,CASSFPGVQAFF
TRBD1,TRBJ1-2,TRBV12-3/TRBV12-4,-,TGTGCCAGCAGTTTATCGACAGGGGGCCCAGGCTACACCTTC,CASSLSTGGPGYTF
-,TRBJ1-6,TRBV12-3/TRBV12-4,-,TGTGCCAGCAGTTACCTCGGGATTCCGGATGGGTCACCCCTCCACTTT,CASSYLGIPDGSPLHF
TRBD1,TRBJ2-5,TRBV15,-,TGTGCCACCAGCGGACAGGGAGAGACCCAGTACTTC,CATSGQGETQYF